This TCR beta chain was sequenced during a study of OX40 agonist ivuxolimab in advanced cancers. Study as a whole: Patients treated during dose escalation were battling hepatocellular carcinoma, melanoma, renal cell or head and neck cancer.

With regard to this clone: Its antigen is still unknown.

Overall study findings and caveats: Certain nonresponders likewise exhibited a low normalized T-cell clonal expansion. Partial responders at 0.1-3.0 mg/kg had among the lowest clonal expansion.

This CDR3 has 16 residues. Trimming cost V 3 bases and J 5 bases; bases outside gene matches: 8. The germline V gene has CDR1 SGDLS and CDR2 YYNGEE. Profiled with immunoSEQ multiplex PCR; TCRdb holds only in-frame clones, not every one. The profile shows more than 75,000 clones, 80% to 90% of them singletons. V gene TRBV9 combines with J gene TRBJ1-4; 9 positions agree with TRBD1. This sample comprised CD4+ or CD8+ T cells sorted from blood, obtained in a trial of the OX40 agonist ivuxolimab. This TCR derives from an adult with an advanced solid tumor such as melanoma, head and neck, liver or kidney cancer. CDR3 residues: CASSARTGTGNEKLFF. The CDR3 DNA reads TGTGCCAGCAGCGCAAGAACCGGGACAGGGAATGAAAAACTGTTTTTT. The variable domain in full, with the rest retrieved from reference TRBV9 and TRBJ1-4, is DSGVTQTPKHLITATGQRVTLRCSPRSGDLSVYWYQQSLDQGLQFLIQYYNGEERAKGNILERFSAQQFPDLHSELNLSSLELGDSALYFCASSARTGTGNEKLFFGSGTQLSVL.